This T cell receptor beta chain was sequenced in a study of early T cells in non-severe SARS-CoV-2 infection (dated by TCRdb to about 2021). Looking at the study overall: Because TCR sequencing relied on bulk RNA taken from unsorted whole blood, pairing of alpha and beta chains was not possible. What the research found in general, with its limitations: VDJdb matching was skewed toward anti-spike CD8 responses and likely underestimated virus-specific expansions by missing private and CD4 specificities.

V is shortened by 4 bases, J by 6 bases, and the region joining them spans 16 bases. Taken from the germline V gene, the CDR1 and CDR2 loops are SQVTM and ANQGSEA. Reading from cysteine to phenylalanine, the CDR3 counts 13 amino acids. Only CDR3 DNA remains: 39 bases, in frame from the first base. This was a case-control study nested in a cohort of healthcare workers in London, UK, who had nasopharyngeal swab PCR tests and blood samples taken every week. Healthcare workers were enrolled in the week of the UK lockdown, from 23 to 31 March 2020, and were followed every week for up to roughly 15 weeks. The protocol used for the library was 5' RACE. Reads for this sample came from a NextSeq 500. Unique molecular identifiers were attached to individual cDNA molecules in the TCR library protocol so that sequencing error and PCR bias could be corrected. Both TCR alpha and beta chains were sequenced, and tight co-correlation was observed between alpha and beta sequence abundances in each sample. The authors' analysis ran thus. V gene, J gene and CDR3 annotation of TCR sequences was performed with Decombinator V4. TCRs were defined as expanded if a significant change between any two time points was detected under a Poisson model with p below 0.0001. TCR abundances were normalised to the total number of TCRs sequenced per sample and expressed as counts per million. TRAV1-2 paired with TRAJ12, TRAJ20 or TRAJ33 defined MAIT TCRs, while TRAV10 paired with TRAJ18 defined iNKT TCRs. A search of VDJdb, accessed on 1 November 2021, was run for TCRs annotated to CMV, EBV and SARS-CoV-2, with TCRs annotated for multiple antigens excluded. TCRdb reworked the public reads: Q25 trimming with fastp, MiXCR clone assembly, productive beta chains retained. Here each entry gathers all rows of one CDR3 protein and keeps the most common genes and DNA. TCRdb, rather than the study authors, made the V and J calls. Recorded for this sample are about 57,000 distinct CDR3 sequences; roughly 9.7% of them occurred a single time. The ten largest make up more than 6.5% of the sample.

This clonotype was found many times. Which antigen it targets is not known. Base-call qualities are not available, and no considerably larger clone is one nucleotide away. Sequencing was carried out using whole blood. This receptor was obtained from an adult who was a healthcare worker with PCR-confirmed SARS-CoV-2 infection or an uninfected control (not recorded which). The chain is assembled from TRBV29-1 and TRBJ2-7; no D gene can be assigned with confidence. CDR3 protein: CSVGYSLHREQYF. The nucleotides read TGCAGCGTTGGATACTCACTTCACCGCGAGCAGTACTTC.